This TCR beta chain came from a study of cytomegalovirus exposure and HLA in healthy donors. With 60 Vbeta and 13 Jbeta primers, the PCR was carried out. Data came from immunoSEQ multiplex PCR; TCRdb stores just in-frame clones and leaves some out. The repertoire has over 100,000 clones, 80% of them found once; the top ten carry 5% to 5.5%. Findings of the study overall: Per a later analysis, HLA-associated TCR beta chains showed more clonal expansion than other, equally common TCR beta chains. Most TCR sequences were rare, but some public TCRs occurred in many donors. The authors listed 150 to 200 TCR beta chains as cytomegalovirus-associated.

On this clone: Its antigen remains unidentified. Germline and junction disagree at one end, which may indicate a read error.

The CDR3 loop spans 15 amino acids. Per the germline V gene, CDR1 is SSHAT and CDR2 is FNYEAQ (reference sequence). The chain combines TRBV7-7 with TRBJ2-2, with D perhaps matching TRBD2 (5 bases). Sequencing used PBMCs. This clonotype originated in a man younger than 45 in good health and CMV-seronegative. Here the CDR3 reads CASSLDRGINRELFF. The CDR3 DNA reads as TGTGCTAGCAGCTTAGACCGGGGTATTAACCGGGAGCTGTTTTTT.